This T cell receptor beta chain was identified in a study of blood T cell repertoires in COVID-19. The wider study: Donors in the United States, Italy and Spain gave samples during acute or convalescent COVID-19. In each case, the material was cDNA or gDNA derived from T cells, B-cell-depleted T cells, or PBMCs.

V lost 1 base and J lost 6, with 10 bases in between. Germline V gives CDR1 MNHNS, CDR2 SASEGT. The CDR3 spans 13 residues. In the study's own analysis: It was from reference gene primer amplification that nucleated cell counts were estimated. The repertoire was sequenced with immunoSEQ multiplex PCR; TCRdb's copy has only in-frame clones and lacks some. D and trimming were read from the DNA, whereas the V and J calls and clone size are those reported in that table. The data contain around 260,000 clones, 65% to 90% of them singletons. This chain joins TRBV6-1 and TRBJ2-7; D perhaps matches TRBD2 (6 bases). This receptor was obtained from a man aged 25 to 45 with active or convalescent COVID-19. Sequencing input: peripheral blood. The CDR3 DNA is TGTGCCAGCAGTGAAGGGCTGCGGGGCGAGCAGTACTTC. Its translation is CASSEGLRGEQYF.